The entry below gives a single TCR beta chain sequence along with its context. Only in-frame clones appear in the TCRdb table, and some are missing; sequencing was by immunoSEQ multiplex PCR. The table lists under 85,000 clones, about 94% of them singletons. The sample is drawn from a study of T cell changes during pregnancy in multiple sclerosis. The clonotype originates from a female donor with multiple sclerosis, enrolled in a pregnancy study. This sample comprised peripheral blood, obtained in the third trimester of pregnancy.

CDR3 in amino acids: CASSSRLTGGGYTF. The CDR3 DNA reads as TGTGCCAGCAGCTCCAGACTGACAGGGGGAGGCTACACCTTC. The chain links TRBV11-2 to TRBJ1-2; TRBD1 matches 9 bases. The CDR3 loop spans 14 amino acids. CDR1 SGHAT and CDR2 FQNNGV come from the germline V gene. After removal of 4 bases from V and 8 bases from J, the junction contained 8 bases not matched to a gene.